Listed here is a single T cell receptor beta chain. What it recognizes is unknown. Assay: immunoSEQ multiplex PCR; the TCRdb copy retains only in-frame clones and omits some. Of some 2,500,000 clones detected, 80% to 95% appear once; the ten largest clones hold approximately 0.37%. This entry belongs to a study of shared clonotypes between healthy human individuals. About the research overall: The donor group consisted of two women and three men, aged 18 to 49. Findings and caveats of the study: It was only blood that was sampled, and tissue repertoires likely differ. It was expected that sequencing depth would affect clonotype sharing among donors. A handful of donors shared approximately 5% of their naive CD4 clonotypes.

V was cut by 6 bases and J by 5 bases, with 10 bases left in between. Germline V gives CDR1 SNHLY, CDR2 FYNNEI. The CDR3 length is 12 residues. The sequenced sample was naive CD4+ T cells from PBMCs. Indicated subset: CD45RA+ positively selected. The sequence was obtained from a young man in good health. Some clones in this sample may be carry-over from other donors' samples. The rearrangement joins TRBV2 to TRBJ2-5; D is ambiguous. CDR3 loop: CASRTVSETQYF. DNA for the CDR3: TGTGCCAGCAGGACTGTGAGCGAGACCCAGTACTTC.